Each of the 18 T cell receptor beta chains below was sequenced from the same sample in a study of TIL therapy for anti-PD-1-resistant metastatic lung cancer. This was the immunoSEQ v3 assay. Clones were read by immunoSEQ multiplex PCR, and TCRdb kept only the in-frame ones, dropping some. The sample lists about 52,000 clones, roughly 85% seen once, with about 4.8% in the top ten. The time point was: pre-treatment sample, taken before nivolumab and TIL therapy. The sample was blood, taken at baseline. Every receptor here comes from a woman between 30 and 85 years old with non-small cell lung cancer.

The chain links TRBV27 to TRBJ2-7; 7 bases align to TRBD2. The germline V gene encodes CDR1 MNHEY and CDR2 SMNVEV (reference sequence). J was trimmed by 2 bases and V by 3 bases; bases with no gene match: 19. This CDR3 has 19 amino acids. CDR3 nucleotides: TGTGCCAGCAGTTTGGGAGGGGAACTAAAGGGGCCCCCCACCTACGAGCAGTACTTC. It is translated as CASSLGGELKGPPTYEQYF.

The genes are TRBV29-1 and TRBJ2-7, with D maybe TRBD2 (5 bases). The germline gives CDR1 SQVTM, CDR2 ANQGSEA. V lost 7 bases and J 2 bases, leaving 12 bases between the germline ends. This CDR3 region has 12 residues. CDR3 amino acids: CSAGSPPYEQYF. The DNA for the CDR3 is TGCAGCGCGGGGTCGCCGCCCTACGAGCAGTACTTC.

This clone was seen only once. The chain joins TRBV6-1 to TRBJ1-3; 8 nucleotides agree with TRBD1. Germline loops: CDR1 MNHNS, CDR2 SASEGT. The CDR3 is 15 residues long. Losses at the gene ends were 7 bases for V and 3 bases for J; bases not matched to a gene: 8. The DNA for the CDR3 is TGTGCCAGCAACCCAGGGGGCGCGATTGGAAACACCATATATTTT. Amino acids: CASNPGGAIGNTIYF.

The chain recombines TRBV11-2 with TRBJ2-7; D is unclear. This CDR3 comprises 14 residues. Germline lookup yields CDR1 SGHAT and CDR2 FQNNGV. V was clipped by 0 bases and J by 3 bases, with 9 bases between them. CDR3 DNA sequence: TGTGCCAGCAGCTTAGAGGTCAGTTTCTACGAGCAGTACTTC. Translated: CASSLEVSFYEQYF.

This rearrangement joins TRBV6-1 to TRBJ1-5, with D perhaps TRBD1 (5 bases). Germline V gene lookup returns CDR1 MNHNS and CDR2 SASEGT. Trimming removed 5 bases from V and 4 bases from J, with 12 bases in between. The CDR3 sequence is 14 residues long. CDR3 protein: CASSFGTINQPQHF. CDR3 DNA sequence: TGTGCCAGCAGTTTCGGGACCATTAATCAGCCCCAGCATTTT.

CDR3 sequence reads: CASGGVNTGELFF. In nucleotides, the CDR3 is TGTGCCAGCGGGGGGGTGAACACCGGGGAGCTGTTTTTT. J is TRBJ2-2 and V is TRBV19, with TRBD2 identical over 8 bases. The CDR3 is 13 amino acids. From germline, CDR1 is LNHDA and CDR2 SQIVND (reference sequence). Trimming removed 9 bases from V and 1 base from J; junction bases left unmatched: 1.

This chain's CDR3 is CASSLNRGRGYTF. CDR3 sequence (DNA): TGTGCCAGCAGTTTAAACAGGGGGCGCGGCTACACCTTC. This chain uses TRBV28 with TRBJ1-2; TRBD1 matches at 9 bases. In germline, CDR1 is MDHEN, CDR2 SYDVKM. The CDR3 covers 13 residues. Trimming at V came to 2 bases and at J to 8 bases, leaving 3 bases not matched to a gene.

V is TRBV5-1 and J is TRBJ2-1; D call uncertain. The germline V gene has CDR1 SGHRS and CDR2 YFSETQ. Deletions cut 0 bases from V and 1 base from J, with 8 bases between. The CDR3 has 15 residues. CDR3 sequence: CASSLVPGSYNEQFF. CDR3 DNA sequence: TGCGCCAGCAGCTTGGTACCAGGATCCTACAATGAGCAGTTCTTC.

CDR3 region: CASSTSRSVNTEAFF. The CDR3 region has the DNA TGTGCCAGCAGTACATCCCGGTCGGTTAACACTGAAGCTTTCTTT. The V call is TRBV6-5, the J call TRBJ1-1; D not certain. Germline CDR1 and CDR2: MNHEY and SVGAGI. V lost 5 bases, J lost 2 bases, and 15 bases lay in between. The CDR3 has 15 residues.

The chain is built from TRBV2 and TRBJ1-6, with 11 bases lining up with TRBD1. The CDR3 spans 15 residues. Germline trimming cut 5 bases from V and 9 bases from J; bases unmatched to any gene: 6. The germline gives CDR1 SNHLY, CDR2 FYNNEI. The CDR3 DNA reads as TGTGCCAGCAGTACAATCGGACAGGGGGCTTCACCCCTCCACTTT. It yields the protein CASSTIGQGASPLHF.

This sequence joins TRBV10-2 and TRBJ1-5; D is unclear. CDR1 and CDR2 from the germline V gene are WSHSY and SAAADI. Trimming cost V 2 bases and J 3 bases, with 8 bases left between them. CDR3 length equals 14 residues. CDR3 sequence reads: CASSEIQNNQPQHF. CDR3 nucleotides: TGCGCCAGCAGTGAGATACAGAACAATCAGCCCCAGCATTTT.

The chain has TRBV7-2 and TRBJ2-2; D possibly corresponds to TRBD1 (5 bases). The ends were cut back, 5 bases at V and 7 bases at J, with 11 bases in the middle. This CDR3 comprises 13 residues. Germline CDR1 is SGHTA and CDR2 is FQGNSA. CDR3 DNA: TGTGCCAGCAGCCCAGGGCCCGGCGGGGAGCTGTTTTTT. Translating it yields CASSPGPGGELFF.

The chain is built from TRBV6-4 and TRBJ1-6; no clear D. The germline V gene encodes CDR1 MRHNA and CDR2 SNTAGT. The CDR3 runs 13 residues. Trimming left V 5 bases short and J 6 bases short, with 8 bases between. The CDR3 loop is CASSPELNSPLHF. Written as DNA, the CDR3 is TGTGCCAGCAGTCCTGAGCTTAATTCACCCCTCCACTTT.

J is TRBJ1-1 and V is TRBV29-1, with D maybe TRBD1 (6 bases). This CDR3 has 13 amino acids. Germline-derived CDR1 and CDR2 are SQVTM and ANQGSEA. The V end lost 7 bases, the J end lost 4 bases, and 16 bases lay between the germline ends. The CDR3 nucleotides are TGCAGCGCAGAACAGGGAGGTGGCACTGAAGCTTTCTTT. This sequence encodes CSAEQGGGTEAFF.

Only a few counts were recorded for this clone. The chain joins TRBV7-9 to TRBJ1-1, with a tentative D call TRBD1 (6 bases). The V end was cut by 5 bases, the J end by 0 bases, with 13 bases between. This CDR3 has 15 amino acids. In germline, CDR1 is SEHNR, CDR2 FQNEAQ (reference sequence). The CDR3 is CASSAPRGLNTEAFF. CDR3 coding DNA: TGTGCCAGCAGCGCACCAAGGGGGTTGAACACTGAAGCTTTCTTT.

This sequence joins TRBV5-1 and TRBJ2-1; no clear D gene. Trimming left V 0 bases short and J 0 bases short, with 7 bases between. Germline CDR1 and CDR2: SGHRS and YFSETQ. The CDR3 length is 15 residues. CDR3 region: CASSLVVSSYNEQFF. The CDR3 nucleotides read TGCGCCAGCAGCTTGGTGGTTTCCTCCTACAATGAGCAGTTCTTC.

V and J are TRBV28 and TRBJ1-2; weak D call: TRBD1 (6 bases). The germline V and J ends were trimmed by 10 bases and 2 bases, with 14 bases remaining between them. The CDR3 is 13 residues long. The V gene's germline CDR1 is MDHEN and CDR2 SYDVKM. CDR3 in DNA: TGTGCCATCCCTGGGAGGGGGAACTATGGCTACACCTTC. As protein: CAIPGRGNYGYTF.

The V call is TRBV18, the J call TRBJ1-1; D is possibly TRBD1 (5 bases). The germline V gene has CDR1 KGHSH and CDR2 LQKENI. This CDR3 has 14 residues. Trimming pared 2 bases from V and 5 bases from J, leaving 12 bases between. The CDR3 DNA follows: TGTGCCAGCTCACCAGAAAACAGGAGAACTGAAGCTTTCTTT. This encodes CASSPENRRTEAFF.